These 27 T cell receptor beta chains originate from one sample sequenced in a study of T cell responses to AZD1222 COVID-19 vaccine. Sequencing was performed with immunoSEQ multiplex PCR; in TCRdb, only in-frame clones are kept and a portion is missing. The sample records about 150,000 clones, roughly 90% being singletons. The sequences come from peripheral blood, collected 28 days after the second AZD1222 dose. The receptors derive from an adult who received the AZD1222 COVID-19 vaccine.

The table lists this clone with a count of one. This chain links TRBV19 with TRBJ2-1; D might be TRBD2 (6 bases). Germline CDR1 is LNHDA and CDR2 is SQIVND (reference sequence). This CDR3 contains 16 residues. Trimming pared 7 bases from V and 4 bases from J, leaving 20 bases between. CDR3 in DNA: TGTGCCAGTAAATCGTTAGCGGACGTTAGATACAATGAGCAGTTCTTC. Residues: CASKSLADVRYNEQFF.

The chain uses TRBV5-6 and TRBJ1-2; perhaps TRBD1 as D (5 bases). CDR3 length equals 15 residues. Germline loops: CDR1 SGHDT, CDR2 YYEEEE. Trimming stripped 5 bases from V and 4 bases from J, with 18 bases between. This CDR3 is CASSIKQGFFYGYTF. For the CDR3, the DNA is TGTGCCAGCAGTATTAAGCAGGGATTCTTCTATGGCTACACCTTC.

The CDR3 nucleotides read TGTGCCAGCTCACCGCTCGAAGGGTACAATGAGCAGTTCTTC. Its translation is CASSPLEGYNEQFF. The V and J genes are TRBV18 and TRBJ2-1, with unresolved D. Trimming cost V 3 bases and J 4 bases, with 10 bases left between them. This CDR3 has 14 amino acids. Germline assignment: CDR1 KGHSH and CDR2 LQKENI.

The chain has TRBV6-4 and TRBJ2-5, with TRBD1 identical over 9 bases. The CDR3 loop spans 13 amino acids. The junction had 4 bases not matched to a gene; V was cut back by 4 bases and J by 7 bases. Germline CDR1 reads MRHNA; CDR2 reads SNTAGT. CDR3 protein: CASSVETGGTQYF. CDR3 bases: TGTGCCAGCAGTGTCGAGACAGGGGGGACCCAGTACTTC.

The V call is TRBV3-1 (or the pseudogene TRBV3-2), the J call TRBJ2-1; TRBD2 aligns across 7 bases. This CDR3 region has 14 residues. From germline, CDR1 is LGHDT and CDR2 YNNKEL (reference sequence). V was clipped by 3 bases and J by 4 bases; unmatched bases: 3. CDR3 loop: CASSQRERYNEQFF. The DNA for the CDR3 is TGTGCCAGCAGCCAGCGGGAGCGGTACAATGAGCAGTTCTTC.

This chain joins TRBV19 and TRBJ1-1; no reliable D call. V was trimmed by 1 base and J by 9 bases, leaving 12 bases between them. The CDR3 is 13 residues long. Germline loops: CDR1 LNHDA, CDR2 SQIVND (reference sequence). The CDR3 DNA reads TGTGCCAGTAGTATAGTACCAGGCGACAAAGCTTTCTTT. This gives the protein CASSIVPGDKAFF.

The chain links TRBV12-3 or TRBV12-4 to TRBJ1-1; D is unclear. With 4 bases removed from V and 1 base from J, the gap between germline ends came to 7 bases. This CDR3 comprises 13 residues. Here the CDR3 DNA reads TGTGCCAGCAGTTGGAGCCAGAACACTGAAGCTTTCTTT. Protein product: CASSWSQNTEAFF.

The rearrangement joins TRBV19 to TRBJ1-1; D gene uncertain. V was clipped by 4 bases and J by 5 bases, with 23 bases between them. The V gene's germline CDR1 is LNHDA and CDR2 SQIVND (reference sequence). The CDR3 length is 17 residues. CDR3 in amino acids: CASSNTGLRGTKTEAFF. The CDR3 DNA reads as TGTGCCAGTAGTAACACCGGTCTTCGGGGAACTAAGACTGAAGCTTTCTTT.

J is TRBJ2-2 and V is TRBV3-1 (or the pseudogene TRBV3-2); 7 positions agree with TRBD1. V shed 5 bases, J shed 4 bases, and the junction held 7 bases outside the gene matches. The CDR3 is 15 amino acids. Germline V gene sequence: CDR1 LGHDT, CDR2 YNNKEL (reference sequence). The CDR3 sequence is CASSFRTGITGELFF. DNA of the CDR3: TGTGCCAGCAGCTTCAGGACAGGTATCACCGGGGAGCTGTTTTTT.

The chain carries TRBV28 and TRBJ1-5, with no clear D. The V gene's germline CDR1 is MDHEN and CDR2 SYDVKM. V lost 3 bases and J 7 bases, leaving 7 bases between the germline ends. The CDR3 is 12 amino acids. The CDR3 region is CASSFALQPQHF. The CDR3 DNA follows: TGTGCCAGCAGTTTCGCGTTACAGCCCCAGCATTTT.

The J gene is TRBJ1-1, the V gene TRBV28, with 10 positions matching TRBD1. This CDR3 has 19 amino acids. Germline assignment: CDR1 MDHEN and CDR2 SYDVKM. Trimming cost V 3 bases and J 11 bases; bases outside gene matches: 24. The CDR3, as DNA: TGTGCCAGCAGTTTCACCACGTCGATAGAGGACAGGGGGACCCAGGTGGCTTTCTTT. Amino acid sequence: CASSFTTSIEDRGTQVAFF.

The genes are TRBV10-3 and TRBJ1-5; 9 nucleotides match TRBD1. Germline CDR1 is ENHRY and CDR2 is SYGVKD. CDR3 length equals 18 residues. V dropped 9 bases and J dropped 0; count of bases not matched to a gene: 15. The CDR3 is CAIWGTGKVPDSNQPQHF. The CDR3 DNA reads as TGTGCCATTTGGGGGACAGGGAAGGTTCCGGATAGCAATCAGCCCCAGCATTTT.

V gene TRBV6-5 combines with J gene TRBJ1-3; D unresolved. The V end was cut by 2 bases, the J end by 9 bases, with 11 bases between. The CDR3 runs 13 residues. Germline CDR1 MNHEY, CDR2 SVGAGI. CDR3 protein: CASSYEAGGTIYF. The CDR3 nucleotides read TGTGCCAGCAGTTACGAGGCCGGTGGCACCATATATTTT.

For this clone: Distinct nucleotide sequences in the sample also encode this CDR3. The V gene is TRBV5-1, the J gene TRBJ1-1, with TRBD1 matching 7 bases. J lost 1 base, V lost 4 bases, and 4 bases had no gene match. The CDR3 sequence is 14 residues long. Germline V CDR1 and CDR2: SGHRS, YFSETQ. The DNA for the CDR3 is TGCGCCAGCAGCCGAGGACAGGCGAACACTGAAGCTTTCTTT. This translates into CASSRGQANTEAFF.

The chain has TRBV7-9 and TRBJ2-4; either TRBD1 or TRBD2 may fit D (5 bases each). V gave up 5 bases and J gave up 3 bases, with 20 bases separating them. Germline CDR1 reads SEHNR; CDR2 reads FQNEAQ (reference sequence). The CDR3 length is 17 residues. CDR3 coding DNA: TGTGCCAGCAGCCTTTTTGTGGGGGATGCGGGCAAAAACATTCAGTACTTC. Translating gives CASSLFVGDAGKNIQYF.

This chain connects TRBV19 to TRBJ1-5, with 7 bases fitting TRBD1. The CDR3 sequence is 14 residues long. Per germline, CDR1 LNHDA and CDR2 SQIVND (reference sequence). Trimming at V came to 5 bases and at J to 1 base, leaving 2 bases not matched to a gene. CDR3 region: CASSRGQSNQPQHF. The CDR3, as DNA: TGTGCCAGTAGTCGGGGACAGAGCAATCAGCCCCAGCATTTT.

The chain has TRBV6-4 and TRBJ2-4; D call uncertain. The CDR3 has 14 residues. The germline V gene encodes CDR1 MRHNA and CDR2 SNTAGT. V lost 5 bases, J lost 0 bases, and 8 bases lay in between. CDR3: CASSQRIAKNIQYF. The CDR3 DNA reads TGTGCCAGCAGTCAACGGATAGCCAAAAACATTCAGTACTTC.

The rearrangement links TRBV18 to TRBJ2-7, with unresolved D. There are 14 residues in the CDR3. The V gene lost 4 bases and the J gene lost 2 bases, with 12 bases spanning the gap. Germline V gene lookup returns CDR1 KGHSH and CDR2 LQKENI. The CDR3 DNA reads TGTGCCAGCTCACTAGGCGAGGTGCCCTACGAGCAGTACTTC. Its protein product is CASSLGEVPYEQYF.

The CDR3 nucleotides are TGTGCCTGGAGTCCGGGGACCCTTAATTCACCCCTCCACTTT. It codes for CAWSPGTLNSPLHF. The chain employs TRBV30 and TRBJ1-6, with D possibly being TRBD1 (5 bases). Germline CDR1 reads GTSNPN; CDR2 reads SVGIG (reference sequence). This CDR3 region has 14 residues. Trimming shortened V by 2 bases and J by 6 bases, and 11 bases separated the two germline ends.

This chain links TRBV4-1 with TRBJ1-4; D remains unclear. This CDR3 has 16 amino acids. Germline CDR1 MGHRA, CDR2 YSYEKL. The V and J ends lost 1 base and 2 bases respectively, with 11 bases between them. The CDR3 DNA is TGCGCCAGCAGCCAAGTGAAGGGCTCCACTAATGAAAAACTGTTTTTT. Translation gives CASSQVKGSTNEKLFF.

The genes are TRBV11-2 and TRBJ1-1; tentative D call: TRBD1 (5 bases). Germline lookup yields CDR1 SGHAT and CDR2 FQNNGV. Trimming removed 5 bases from V and 1 base from J, with 14 bases in between. This CDR3 is built from 15 residues. The CDR3 protein is CASSVLGRENTEAFF. CDR3 DNA: TGTGCCAGCAGCGTACTGGGCAGGGAGAACACTGAAGCTTTCTTT.

The chain carries TRBV19 and TRBJ1-5; weak D call: TRBD1 (5 bases). The CDR3 contains 16 residues. The germline V and J ends were trimmed by 5 bases and 0 bases, with 14 bases remaining between them. Per the germline V gene, CDR1 is LNHDA and CDR2 is SQIVND (reference sequence). The CDR3 DNA sequence: TGTGCCAGTAGTTTGGCAGGGCCTCGTAGCAATCAGCCCCAGCATTTT. Protein: CASSLAGPRSNQPQHF.

The chain is built from TRBV6-5 and TRBJ2-2; D might be TRBD1 or TRBD2, each matching 5 bases. The CDR3 contains 14 residues. V was cut by 4 bases and J by 1 base, with 7 bases left in between. In germline, CDR1 is MNHEY, CDR2 SVGAGI. This CDR3 is CASSWDGNTGELFF. In DNA, the CDR3 is TGTGCCAGCAGTTGGGACGGGAACACCGGGGAGCTGTTTTTT.

V usage is TRBV6-5 and J usage is TRBJ1-1; a weak D match, TRBD1 (6 bases). Germline CDR1 is MNHEY and CDR2 is SVGAGI. V was clipped by 4 bases and J by 0 bases, with 12 bases between them. The CDR3 contains 15 residues. Here the CDR3 DNA reads TGTGCCAGCAGTTGGGGGGCTTCAGTGAACACTGAAGCTTTCTTT. Encoded protein: CASSWGASVNTEAFF.

The V and J genes are TRBV3-1 (or the pseudogene TRBV3-2) and TRBJ1-6; TRBD1 matches 8 bases. The CDR3 runs to 15 residues. The junction had 4 bases not matched to a gene; V was cut back by 4 bases and J by 5 bases. CDR1 and CDR2 from the germline V gene are LGHDT and YNNKEL (reference sequence). This chain's CDR3 is CASSRTGRHNSPLHF. CDR3 sequence (DNA): TGTGCCAGCAGCCGGACAGGGCGCCATAATTCACCCCTCCACTTT.

This chain connects TRBV4-2 to TRBJ1-6, with D tentatively TRBD1 (5 bases). The germline V and J ends were trimmed by 0 bases and 8 bases, with 11 bases remaining between them. The CDR3 covers 15 residues. CDR1 LGHNA and CDR2 YNFKEQ come from the germline V gene. CDR3 sequence: CASSQDLSRDSPLHF. For the CDR3, the DNA is TGTGCCAGCAGCCAAGATCTAAGCAGGGATTCACCCCTCCACTTT.

For this clone: Distinct nucleotide sequences in the sample also encode this CDR3. The gene calls are TRBV18 and TRBJ2-7, with 8 bases identical to TRBD1. The V and J ends lost 4 bases and 3 bases, in that order; junction bases with no gene match: 2. This CDR3 is 13 amino acids long. The germline V gene has CDR1 KGHSH and CDR2 LQKENI. The CDR3 region has the DNA TGTGCCAGCTCACGCGACAGGGGCTACGAGCAGTACTTC. Translated, it gives CASSRDRGYEQYF.